A single sample gave rise to the 25 T cell receptor beta chains below, sequenced in a study of shared clonotypes between healthy human individuals. Sequenced by immunoSEQ multiplex PCR; TCRdb stores in-frame clones only, minus some. This table holds more than 850,000 clones, approximately 80% found once. The sequencing sample was made of memory CD4+ T cells from PBMCs. Subset given: CD45RA-negative fraction. These receptors came from a man aged 18 to 35 in good health. Some clones in this sample may be carry-over from other donors' samples.

This chain uses TRBV25-1 with TRBJ2-1; D remains unclear. CDR1 and CDR2 from the germline V gene are MGHDK and SYGVNS. CDR3 length: 13 residues. The germline V and J ends were trimmed by 4 bases and 6 bases, with 10 bases remaining between them. CDR3 sequence reads: CASSVAGINEQFF. The CDR3 nucleotides are TGTGCCAGCAGTGTTGCTGGGATCAATGAGCAGTTCTTC.

Concerning this clone: The junction and the germline gene differ at one end; a read error may be behind it. The chain is built from TRBV9 and TRBJ1-3; D unclear. Looked up from germline, CDR1 is SGDLS and CDR2 is YYNGEE. There are 13 residues in the CDR3. The CDR3 sequence is CASSPNSGHTIYF. CDR3 bases: TGTGCCAGCAGCCCGAATTCTGGACACACCATATATTTT.

The table lists this clone with a few counts. The chain employs TRBV9 and TRBJ1-5, with D perhaps TRBD1 (5 bases). Germline assignment: CDR1 SGDLS and CDR2 YYNGEE. The CDR3 runs to 14 residues. The V end was cut by 0 bases, the J end by 7 bases, with 11 bases between. The DNA of the CDR3 is TGTGCCAGCAGCGTAGATGGAGGGGTCCAGCCCCAGCATTTT. Translation gives CASSVDGGVQPQHF.

This clone appeared a single time. The chain uses TRBV10-3 and TRBJ2-3; 8 nucleotides align to TRBD1. The CDR3 contains 14 residues. J was trimmed by 3 bases and V by 8 bases; bases with no gene match: 7. Germline V gene lookup returns CDR1 ENHRY and CDR2 SYGVKD. Written as DNA, the CDR3 is TGTGCCATCTTAGAACAGGGGGAGACAGATACGCAGTATTTT. This encodes CAILEQGETDTQYF.

The rearrangement uses TRBV28 and TRBJ2-1; 7 bases agree with TRBD2. CDR1 is MDHEN and CDR2 is SYDVKM in the germline V gene. Germline trimming cut 8 bases from V and 8 bases from J; bases unmatched to any gene: 12. There are 14 residues in the CDR3. The DNA for the CDR3 is TGTGCCAGCTCGGGCGGCGGGAGCCGTGATGAGCAGTTCTTC. Protein: CASSGGGSRDEQFF.

The gene calls are TRBV10-3 and TRBJ2-6, with 7 bases identical to TRBD2. V was clipped by 0 bases and J by 0 bases; unmatched bases: 5. The CDR3 loop spans 18 amino acids. The germline gives CDR1 ENHRY, CDR2 SYGVKD. The CDR3, as DNA: TGTGCCATCAGTGAGTCCTTAGCGGGCCGCTCTGGGGCCAACGTCCTGACTTTC. Translating gives CAISESLAGRSGANVLTF.

The chain couples TRBV6-1 to TRBJ2-5, with no clear D. Germline CDR1 and CDR2: MNHNS and SASEGT. V lost 7 bases and J lost 1, with 10 bases in between. CDR3 length: 13 residues. The CDR3 is CASNPVPQETQYF. The CDR3 DNA is TGTGCCAGCAACCCTGTCCCCCAAGAGACCCAGTACTTC.

This sequence joins TRBV2 and TRBJ1-5, with TRBD1 as a possible D gene (6 bases). Germline V gene lookup returns CDR1 SNHLY and CDR2 FYNNEI. CDR3 length equals 14 residues. V lost 7 bases and J 7 bases, leaving 17 bases between the germline ends. CDR3 amino acids: CASTPGGPGQPQHF. Here the CDR3 DNA reads TGTGCCAGCACGCCTGGGGGGCCGGGGCAGCCCCAGCATTTT.

This clone has a handful of counts. This chain links TRBV2 with TRBJ2-5; a weak D match, TRBD2 (6 bases). Per germline, CDR1 SNHLY and CDR2 FYNNEI. Trimming removed 5 bases from V and 1 base from J, with 11 bases in between. There are 14 residues in the CDR3. This CDR3 is CASSPRTIQETQYF. The CDR3 nucleotides read TGTGCCAGCAGTCCCCGGACTATCCAAGAGACCCAGTACTTC.

The chain joins TRBV19 to TRBJ2-3; 8 nucleotides line up with TRBD1. V was pared by 6 bases and J by 4 bases, with 0 bases of the junction left unmatched. Germline V gene data show CDR1 as LNHDA and CDR2 as SQIVND (reference sequence). This CDR3 contains 12 residues. CDR3 coding DNA: TGTGCCAGTAGGACAGGGGCAGATACGCAGTATTTT. This gives the protein CASRTGADTQYF.

The rearrangement uses TRBV4-2 and TRBJ1-2; D remains unclear. The V and J ends lost 0 bases and 3 bases respectively, with 11 bases between them. Germline assignment: CDR1 LGHNA and CDR2 YNFKEQ. The CDR3 is 15 residues long. The CDR3 sequence is CASSQDRNSDYGYTF. The CDR3 bases are TGTGCCAGCAGCCAAGATCGGAACTCGGACTATGGCTACACCTTC.

The V gene is TRBV19, the J gene TRBJ1-3, with D perhaps TRBD1 (5 bases). The CDR3 is 15 residues long. The V and J ends lost 5 bases and 1 base respectively, with 12 bases between them. Germline CDR1 is LNHDA and CDR2 is SQIVND (reference sequence). CDR3: CASSYNRFSGNTIYF. In DNA, the CDR3 is TGTGCCAGTAGTTATAACAGGTTTTCTGGAAACACCATATATTTT.

CDR3 DNA sequence: TGTGCCAGCAGAGGGGGGAGTGCTAACTATGGCTACACCTTC. It yields the protein CASRGGSANYGYTF. V is TRBV6-6 and J is TRBJ1-2, with D tentatively TRBD1 (6 bases). The CDR3 sequence is 14 residues long. Trimming left V 6 bases short and J 0 bases short, with 11 bases between. Per the germline V gene, CDR1 is MNHNY and CDR2 is SVGAGI (reference sequence).

In regard to this clone: The sample holds other DNA sequences that translate to the same CDR3. The CDR3 protein is CASSLSGGDTEAFF. The CDR3 bases are TGTGCCAGCAGCTTATCCGGGGGGGACACTGAAGCTTTCTTT. J is TRBJ1-1 and V is TRBV7-9; maybe TRBD1 (5 bases). Trimming cost V 2 bases and J 3 bases, with 10 bases left between them. The CDR3 is 14 amino acids. CDR1 and CDR2 (germline): SEHNR, FQNEAQ (reference sequence).

In its sample, this clone was seen many times. The CDR3 spells CASSPSPGTTQYF. The CDR3 coding sequence is TGTGCCAGCAGCCCAAGCCCGGGAACCACGCAGTATTTT. This chain uses TRBV7-3 with TRBJ2-3; a possible D gene is TRBD2 (5 bases). There are 13 residues in the CDR3. CDR1 SGHTA and CDR2 FQGTGA come from the germline V gene. Trimming removed 5 bases at V and 9 bases at J, with 15 bases between.

This clone was seen a few times. The CDR3 reads CASSGDGYTF. The DNA of the CDR3 is TGTGCCAGCAGTGGGGACGGCTACACCTTC. The V call is TRBV6-6, the J call TRBJ1-2, with a possible D match to TRBD1 (5 bases). Germline assignment: CDR1 MNHNY and CDR2 SVGAGI (reference sequence). V lost 5 bases and J lost 8, with 6 bases in between. The CDR3 is made up of 10 amino acids.

The chain is built from TRBV28 and TRBJ2-1; no reliable D call. Germline loops: CDR1 MDHEN, CDR2 SYDVKM. The CDR3 length is 15 residues. Trimming removed 4 bases from V and 3 bases from J, with 13 bases in between. DNA of the CDR3: TGTGCCAGCAGTTCCCGACGGACCCTCTACAATGAGCAGTTCTTC. It codes for CASSSRRTLYNEQFF.

The genes are TRBV2 and TRBJ2-7; the D gene is possibly TRBD2 (5 bases). Deletions cut 6 bases from V and 6 bases from J, with 18 bases between. Germline V gene lookup returns CDR1 SNHLY and CDR2 FYNNEI. The CDR3 is 14 residues long. CDR3 nucleotide sequence: TGTGCCAGCAGGACGGAGAGGGAGATTTCCGAGCAGTACTTC. Amino acids: CASRTEREISEQYF. The variable domain in full, with the rest retrieved from reference TRBV2 and TRBJ2-7, is EPEVTQTPSHQVTQMGQEVILRCVPISNHLYFYWYRQILGQKVEFLVSFYNNEISEKSEIFDDQFSVERPDGSNFTLKIRSTKLEDSAMYFCASRTEREISEQYFGPGTRLTVT.

The chain couples TRBV10-3 to TRBJ2-5, with D possibly TRBD2 on 6 matching bases. Gene TRBJ2-7 matches the end of the DNA better, so the J call may be wrong. The germline CDR1 and CDR2 sequences are ENHRY and SYGVKD. The CDR3 length is 13 residues. This CDR3 is CAITGGNGYEQYF. CDR3 in DNA: TGTGCCATCACCGGGGGTAACGGATACGAGCAGTACTTC.

The chain links TRBV7-8 to TRBJ2-1; TRBD2 matches 10 bases. Germline loops: CDR1 SGHVS, CDR2 FQNEAQ. The CDR3 has 15 residues. The V segment lost 5 bases and the J segment 3 bases; nucleotides outside the gene matches: 4. The CDR3 region is CASSHGLADYNEQFF. The CDR3 DNA reads TGTGCCAGCAGCCACGGACTAGCGGACTACAATGAGCAGTTCTTC.

This sequence joins TRBV5-1 and TRBJ2-3, with 8 bases identical to TRBD1. J was trimmed by 2 bases and V by 4 bases; bases with no gene match: 6. The CDR3 is 15 residues long. The germline V gene has CDR1 SGHRS and CDR2 YFSETQ. The DNA of the CDR3 is TGCGCCAGCAGCCCCGACAGGGGTCACACAGATACGCAGTATTTT. Translation gives CASSPDRGHTDTQYF.

The J gene is TRBJ2-5, the V gene TRBV2, with TRBD1 as a possible D gene (6 bases). V was pared by 9 bases and J by 4 bases, with 24 bases between. Germline-derived CDR1 and CDR2 are SNHLY and FYNNEI. The CDR3 spans 16 residues. The DNA of the CDR3 is TGTGCCAGTTTATGGACAGCAATGTCCCAGCGAGAGACCCAGTACTTC. Its translation: CASLWTAMSQRETQYF. Supplemented by reference TRBV2 and TRBJ2-5, the full variable domain reads EPEVTQTPSHQVTQMGQEVILRCVPISNHLYFYWYRQILGQKVEFLVSFYNNEISEKSEIFDDQFSVERPDGSNFTLKIRSTKLEDSAMYFCASLWTAMSQRETQYFGPGTRLLVL.

In its sample, this clone was seen many times. Other DNA sequences of this sample code for an identical CDR3. This chain links TRBV29-1 with TRBJ1-5, with unresolved D. CDR3 length equals 12 residues. Germline loops: CDR1 SQVTM, CDR2 ANQGSEA. Trimming cost V 6 bases and J 3 bases, with 9 bases left between them. The CDR3 nucleotides read TGCAGCGTAATGCGAGACAATCAGCCCCAGCATTTT. It encodes CSVMRDNQPQHF.

The V call is TRBV6-6, the J call TRBJ2-7; D is uncertain. V lost 7 bases and J 7 bases, leaving 14 bases between the germline ends. Germline V gene lookup returns CDR1 MNHNY and CDR2 SVGAGI (reference sequence). This CDR3 contains 12 residues. The DNA of the CDR3 is TGTGCCAGCACCCTCGACGGTTTAGAGCAGTACTTC. Its protein product is CASTLDGLEQYF.

V is TRBV4-1 and J is TRBJ1-5; TRBD1 agrees at 7 bases. Losses at the gene ends were 0 bases for V and 0 bases for J; bases not matched to a gene: 11. Per the germline V gene, CDR1 is MGHRA and CDR2 is YSYEKL. The CDR3 sequence is 19 residues long. The CDR3 protein is CASSQEKTQGRPSNQPQHF. CDR3 nucleotides: TGCGCCAGCAGCCAAGAAAAAACACAGGGGAGACCTAGCAATCAGCCCCAGCATTTT.